This T cell receptor (beta chain) was obtained from a study of early T cells in non-severe SARS-CoV-2 infection. Study in general: Bulk RNA isolated from unsorted whole blood underwent sequencing; chains were not paired. Study findings and constraints: Reliance on VDJdb matching favored anti-spike CD8 responses; private and CD4 specificities were missed.

Molecules of cDNA were individually given unique molecular identifiers that were attached to them. TCRdb itself ran the 5' RACE reads through MiXCR, one entry per CDR3 protein. Found here are some 70,000 distinct CDR3 sequences, roughly an eighth of them singletons; the top ten hold about 3.9%. Germline V gene lookup returns CDR1 SQVTM and CDR2 ANQGSEA. The CDR3 is 13 amino acids. V lost 3 bases to trimming and J lost 4 bases; unmatched junction nucleotides: 4. A note on this clonotype: Its antigen is not known.

The rearrangement joins TRBV29-1 to TRBJ2-7, with TRBD1 identical over 9 bases. The sample was whole blood. This clonotype was obtained from an adult who was a healthcare worker with PCR-confirmed SARS-CoV-2 infection or an uninfected control (not recorded which). Here the CDR3 DNA reads TGCAGCGTTGACCCGGGACAGGGATACGAGCAGTACTTC. Its translation is CSVDPGQGYEQYF.